This TCR beta chain is drawn from a study of vaccination effects on CD4 cells after COVID-19 (dated 2022 in TCRdb). Regarding the study in general: Each participant received two doses of an mRNA SARS-CoV-2 vaccine, either BNT162b2 or mRNA-1273. Pre-vaccine samples were collected from a couple of convalescent patients 16 days and one week before the first dose, corresponding to 142 and 148 days after COVID-19 diagnosis. The study compared SARS-CoV-2 spike-specific CD4+ TCR repertoires before and after mRNA vaccination in COVID-19 convalescent patients and infection-naive vaccine recipients. Altogether, about 10 COVID-19 convalescent patients and several SARS-CoV-2-naive healthy vaccine recipients made up the full study. Cultures from other donors in the study were sequenced with the Oncomine TCR Beta short-read assay on an Illumina iSeq 100. The paper's findings and limits, for the study overall: For convalescent patients, new clones induced by the vaccine made up most of the post-vaccine spike-reactive repertoire, and these new clones were largely distinct from the clones induced by infection. Both infection-induced and vaccine-induced clones contracted markedly at late post-vaccination timepoints, which is consistent with waning T cell responses. The study was limited by a small number of convalescent patients, and early post-infection timepoints were lacking.

In the ViraFEST assay, PBMC were stimulated with viral peptide pools, and antigen-specific CD4+ T cell clonotypes were then identified by expansion using TCR sequencing. After around eleven days of culture, CD4+ T cells were isolated with the EasySep CD4+ T cell isolation kit. Convalescent patients had PCR-confirmed SARS-CoV-2 infection between March and December 2020, before Alpha, Beta and Delta variants emerged in the United States. Two million PBMC per well were cultured with 10 ug/ml peptides in IMDM containing around 5.3% human AB serum, 8.5 to 10 IU/ml IL-2 and gentamicin. For the negative control culture condition, an HIV-1 Nef peptide pool was used. On days 3 and 7, half of the culture medium was replaced with fresh IL-2-containing medium. Unless noted otherwise, every peptide stimulation condition was cultured in triplicate wells. Using Ficoll-Paque Plus gradient centrifugation, PBMC were separated from whole blood and then either used fresh or cryopreserved at -140C. Genomic DNA was extracted from cultured CD4+ T cells with the QIAamp micro DNA kit.

This clone came up a few times. No cognate antigen has been identified for it. No base qualities exist here, and no much larger clone lies one base off it. Libraries were built with the immunoSEQ multiplex PCR assay. DNA from the cultured, isolated CD4+ T cells was subjected to TCR beta CDR3 sequencing. Per the original workflow: Non-productive TCR sequences were discarded, and reads were trimmed to the CDR3 region, with only CDR3s of 7 or more amino acids retained. The MANAFEST web app was used to identify antigen-specific clonotypes by comparing expansion in peptide wells with expansion in reference cultures. For clones to be considered positive, expansion at FDR<0.05 versus reference and all other wells, an odds ratio above 5, and a frequency above 0.1% in two replicate wells were required. A clonotype was defined as cross-reactive if the clonotype was significantly expanded both in SARS-CoV-2 spike wells and in at least one common cold coronavirus spike condition. CDR3 similarity was assessed by Levenshtein distance with the stringdist R package, and unrooted trees were built with ape in R 3.6.1. This immuneACCESS table, as held by TCRdb, lists in-frame sequences with V and J called but not all clones. Of the missing ones, under half trace to an unresolved V gene in checked studies; the others have no known cause. For V, J and clone size, that table is used; D and trimming come from the DNA. A total of 45,000 to 70,000 clones appear in this sample, more than 75% of them only once. Clones ranked in the top ten supply around 5.5% of the sample.

V is pruned by 4 bases and J by 6 bases, leaving 6 bases of the junction without a gene match. CDR1 and CDR2 (SGHNT, YYREEE) derive from the germline V gene (reference sequence). From cysteine to phenylalanine, the CDR3 is 13 amino acids long. The read is trimmed to its CDR3 DNA, 39 bases read in frame from base 1. The receptor's source is a human donor who had a prior SARS-CoV-2 infection. Sequenced here: CD4+ T cells from PBMCs cultured with HIV peptides, sampled before COVID-19 vaccination. Explained via the paper, the cell subset or site label denotes: HIV-1 Nef peptide pool negative control/reference culture. Recombination connected TRBV5-4 to TRBJ1-2; TRBD1 matches 7 bases in the middle. The DNA is as follows: TGTGCCAGCAGCCCCGATCAGGGGGATGGCTACACCTTC. This translates into CASSPDQGDGYTF. The reference TRBV5-4 and TRBJ1-2 proteins fill in what lies around the CDR3, so the full variable domain reads ETGVTQSPTHLIKTRGQQVTLRCSSQSGHNTVSWYQQALGQGPQFIFQYYREEENGRGNFPPRFSGLQFPNYSSELNVNALELDDSALYLCASSPDQGDGYTFGSGTRLTVV.